These T cell receptor beta chains were read from a single sample in a study of blood T cell repertoires in COVID-19. Assay: immunoSEQ multiplex PCR; the TCRdb copy retains only in-frame clones and omits some. The data hold 350,000 or so clones, with 89% observed a single time. The sample comprised peripheral blood. These TCRs come from an older woman with COVID-19, enrolled during active disease. CDR3s include the opening cysteine and the closing phenylalanine or tryptophan. The D gene is left open where the match is weak. Where a row states a size, it is once, few, many or the class of an expanded clone; other rows omit it.

D gene | J gene | V gene | clone size | CDR3 protein | CDR3 DNA
TRBD1 | TRBJ2-7 | TRBV27 | NA | CASADQGTGLYEQYF | TGTGCCAGCGCAGACCAAGGGACAGGGCTCTACGAGCAGTACTTC
TRBD1 | TRBJ1-4 | TRBV10-3 | NA | CATRSYGTGGATNEKLFF | TGTGCCACCCGATCCTATGGGACAGGGGGCGCAACTAATGAAAAACTGTTTTTT
NA | TRBJ2-7 | TRBV7-8 | NA | CASSLEAANKREQYF | TGTGCCAGCAGCTTAGAGGCAGCCAACAAGAGGGAGCAGTACTTC
TRBD2 | TRBJ2-3 | TRBV18 | NA | CASSPQGGSLAGITDTQYF | TGTGCCAGCTCACCACAAGGCGGGAGTCTAGCGGGGATCACAGATACGCAGTATTTT
TRBD1 | TRBJ1-5 | TRBV2 | NA | CASSASLIQGAKQPQHF | TGTGCCAGCAGCGCCTCCTTGATACAGGGGGCCAAGCAGCCCCAGCATTTT
NA | TRBJ1-1 | TRBV28 | NA | CASSLMTKNTEAFF | TGTGCCAGCAGTTTAATGACAAAGAACACTGAAGCTTTCTTT
NA | TRBJ2-3 | TRBV4-2 | NA | CASSQSGTSTDTQYF | TGTGCCAGCAGCCAATCCGGGACTAGCACAGATACGCAGTATTTT
NA | TRBJ1-2 | TRBV18 | NA | CASSPPQGYGYTF | TGTGCCAGCTCACCACCCCAGGGGTATGGCTACACCTTC
TRBD1 | TRBJ1-2 | TRBV6-6 | NA | CASATGSGGNYGYTF | TGTGCCAGCGCGACGGGGTCAGGGGGTAACTATGGCTACACCTTC
NA | TRBJ1-1 | TRBV15 | NA | CATSRGRGYTEAFF | TGTGCCACCAGCAGAGGGAGAGGTTACACTGAAGCTTTCTTT
TRBD2 | TRBJ2-1 | TRBV4-1 | NA | CASSPGTTNEQFF | TGCGCCAGCAGCCCCGGGACTACGAATGAGCAGTTCTTC
NA | TRBJ2-3 | TRBV27 | NA | CASGLADTQYF | TGTGCCAGCGGCCTAGCAGATACGCAGTATTTT
TRBD1 | TRBJ1-5 | TRBV19 | NA | CASRSGQGFYQPQHF | TGTGCCTCTAGGTCGGGACAGGGATTTTATCAGCCCCAGCATTTT
NA | TRBJ1-3 | TRBV10-3 | NA | CAISSGIGNTIYF | TGTGCCATCTCCTCAGGGATCGGAAACACCATATATTTT
NA | TRBJ2-5 | TRBV6-5 | NA | CASIYSQETQYF | TGTGCCAGCATCTACAGTCAAGAGACCCAGTACTTC
NA | TRBJ1-1 | TRBV2 | NA | CASRSGGYEAFF | TGTGCCAGCCGTAGCGGGGGGTATGAAGCTTTCTTT
NA | TRBJ1-4 | TRBV15 | NA | CATSRDWAREKLFF | TGTGCCACCAGCAGAGATTGGGCCCGTGAAAAACTGTTTTTT
TRBD1 | TRBJ1-2 | TRBV27 | NA | CASRSTGGVRSYTF | TGTGCCAGCAGGAGTACAGGGGGGGTGCGGAGCTACACCTTC
TRBD1 | TRBJ1-1 | TRBV7-9 | NA | CASSADRANTEAFF | TGTGCCAGCAGCGCGGACAGGGCAAACACTGAAGCTTTCTTT
NA | TRBJ1-2 | TRBV5-1 | few | CASSLEGDGYTF | TGCGCCAGCAGCTTGGAAGGGGATGGCTACACCTTC
NA | TRBJ1-3 | TRBV25-1 | NA | CASSPPGGNTIYF | TGTGCCAGCAGCCCTCCCGGGGGAAACACCATATATTTT
NA | TRBJ1-2 | TRBV19 | NA | CASSPPQGGYTF | TGTGCCAGTAGCCCCCCCCAGGGTGGCTACACCTTC
TRBD2 | TRBJ2-1 | TRBV11-3 | NA | CASRDSGGEQFF | TGTGCCAGCAGAGATAGCGGGGGTGAGCAGTTCTTC
TRBD1 | TRBJ2-3 | TRBV11-3 | NA | CASSPGGGDRVYF | TGTGCCAGCAGCCCGGGGGGCGGGGACAGGGTCTATTTT
TRBD1 | TRBJ1-4 | TRBV3-1/TRBV3-2 | NA | CASSLRGQNYPNEKLFF | TGTGCCAGCAGCTTAAGGGGACAGAACTATCCTAATGAAAAACTGTTTTTT
NA | TRBJ1-2 | TRBV6-5 | NA | CASRGWGANYGYTF | TGTGCCAGCCGCGGTTGGGGGGCTAACTATGGCTACACCTTC
NA | TRBJ2-7 | TRBV6-6 | NA | CASKAGLVYEQYF | TGTGCCAGCAAAGCAGGGTTAGTCTACGAGCAGTACTTC
NA | TRBJ1-1 | TRBV5-1 | NA | CASLYAGGAEDTEAFF | TGCGCCAGCCTTTATGCCGGAGGGGCGGAGGATACTGAAGCTTTCTTT
TRBD1 | TRBJ1-1 | TRBV5-1 | NA | CASSLYTGGTEAFF | TGCGCCAGCAGCTTGTATACAGGGGGTACTGAAGCTTTCTTT
TRBD1 | TRBJ2-7 | TRBV15 | NA | CATRPQGTYEQYF | TGTGCCACCAGGCCACAGGGGACGTACGAGCAGTACTTC
NA | TRBJ1-1 | TRBV5-1 | NA | CASSLHPLTGELEAFF | TGCGCCAGCAGCCTCCACCCCCTGACAGGAGAGCTTGAAGCTTTCTTT
TRBD1 | TRBJ2-7 | TRBV13 | NA | CASSAKGQTAYEQYF | TGTGCCAGCAGCGCCAAGGGACAGACAGCCTACGAGCAGTACTTC
TRBD2 | TRBJ2-5 | TRBV6-5 | NA | CASRKAGAVGTQYF | TGTGCCAGCAGAAAAGCGGGGGCTGTGGGGACCCAGTACTTC
NA | TRBJ2-7 | TRBV5-1 | once | CASSFGSGIAAEQYF | TGCGCCAGCAGCTTTGGATCAGGGATAGCCGCCGAGCAGTACTTC
TRBD1 | TRBJ2-5 | TRBV5-1 | NA | CASSPGQIGETQYF | TGCGCCAGCAGCCCGGGACAGATAGGGGAGACCCAGTACTTC
NA | TRBJ1-1 | TRBV6-5 | NA | CASSYSRGYGEAFF | TGTGCCAGCAGTTATAGTAGGGGGTACGGTGAAGCTTTCTTT
NA | TRBJ1-5 | TRBV2 | NA | CASRRSGTSGYSNQPQHF | TGTGCCAGCAGGAGGTCCGGGACTTCAGGGTATAGCAATCAGCCCCAGCATTTT
TRBD2 | TRBJ2-3 | TRBV6-6 | NA | CASSRGGPQDTQYF | TGTGCCAGCAGCCGCGGGGGGCCACAAGATACGCAGTATTTT
NA | TRBJ1-3 | TRBV6-5 | once | CASSYSTGGNTIYF | TGTGCCAGCAGTTACTCGACGGGAGGAAACACCATATATTTT
TRBD2 | TRBJ2-3 | TRBV2 | NA | CASSYTSGGAFTQYF | TGTGCCAGCAGTTATACTAGCGGGGGGGCCTTTACGCAGTATTTT
NA | TRBJ1-1 | TRBV5-1 | NA | CASRRQGGINTEAFF | TGCGCCAGCCGTAGGCAGGGTGGAATTAACACTGAAGCTTTCTTT
TRBD1 | TRBJ2-7 | TRBV23-1 | NA | CASSQFLQGPRGAYEQYF | TGCGCCAGCAGTCAATTCTTACAGGGGCCTCGAGGGGCTTACGAGCAGTACTTC
NA | TRBJ2-1 | TRBV19 | once | CASSVDSSEQFF | TGTGCCAGTAGTGTTGACAGTAGTGAGCAGTTCTTC
NA | TRBJ2-5 | TRBV2 | NA | CASREGRETQYF | TGTGCCAGCAGGGAGGGGCGTGAGACCCAGTACTTC
NA | TRBJ2-1 | TRBV5-4 | NA | CASSLKKDSRSYNEQFF | TGTGCCAGCAGCTTGAAAAAGGACAGCCGGTCCTACAATGAGCAGTTCTTC
TRBD1 | TRBJ1-3 | TRBV5-4 | NA | CASSPDRASGNTIYF | TGTGCCAGCAGCCCCGACAGGGCCTCTGGAAACACCATATATTTT
TRBD1 | TRBJ2-3 | TRBV18 | NA | CASSVDRVNADTQYF | TGTGCCAGCTCAGTTGACAGGGTTAATGCAGATACGCAGTATTTT
NA | TRBJ1-1 | TRBV3-1/TRBV3-2 | NA | CASSPLGYTEAFF | TGTGCCAGCAGCCCCCTAGGATACACTGAAGCTTTCTTT
TRBD2 | TRBJ2-3 | TRBV19 | NA | CASNPRDYVRGTDTQYF | TGTGCCAGTAACCCTCGGGACTACGTAAGGGGCACAGATACGCAGTATTTT
NA | TRBJ2-7 | TRBV19 | NA | CASSIGASPYEQYF | TGTGCCAGTAGTATTGGGGCGTCCCCCTACGAGCAGTACTTC
NA | TRBJ2-7 | TRBV18 | NA | CASSREHSSYEQYF | TGTGCCAGCTCACGCGAACACAGCTCCTACGAGCAGTACTTC
NA | TRBJ1-5 | TRBV7-9 | once | CASSLGDTGNQPQHF | TGTGCCAGCAGCTTAGGTGATACTGGCAATCAGCCCCAGCATTTT
NA | TRBJ1-5 | TRBV21-1 | NA | CASSRGTGGHQPQHF | TGTGCCAGCAGCCGAGGGACAGGGGGCCATCAGCCCCAGCATTTT
NA | TRBJ2-7 | TRBV6-1 | once | CASSEGQYEQYF | TGTGCCAGCAGTGAAGGGCAATACGAGCAGTACTTC
NA | TRBJ1-5 | TRBV6-5 | NA | CASRAPGEGQPQHF | TGTGCCAGCAGGGCGCCAGGCGAAGGTCAGCCCCAGCATTTT
TRBD2 | TRBJ2-7 | TRBV7-9 | NA | CASSLGGGFSVEQYF | TGTGCCAGCAGCTTAGGCGGGGGTTTCTCCGTCGAGCAGTACTTC
NA | TRBJ1-5 | TRBV2 | few | CASREQGEGNQPQHF | TGTGCCAGCAGGGAGCAAGGGGAGGGCAATCAGCCCCAGCATTTT